Included here is one T cell receptor beta chain sequence, with context. This clone was seen a handful of times. No antigen is known for it. No clone much larger than this one lies a single base away; base qualities are absent. Trimming costs V 6 bases and J 10 bases, and their ends lie 24 bases apart. The germline V gene gives CDR1 as SQVTM and CDR2 as ANQGSEA. The CDR3 spans 14 residues, from the cysteine through the phenylalanine. Only the CDR3 portion is preserved as DNA: 42 bases, with reading frame beginning at the first base. The sample is drawn from a study of cytomegalovirus exposure and HLA in healthy donors (dated 2017 in TCRdb). Context from the whole study: According to an earlier analysis of a few hundred of the donors, 150 million to 200 million T cells yielded over 100 million unique TCR beta sequences and about 280 Gb of sequence data. Every repertoire in the discovery cohort had been generated on one and the same sequencing platform. Typing coverage varied by locus: roughly 629-640 donors for A, B, C, DRB1 and DQB1; approximately 560 for DQA1; over 600 for DPA1; roughly 450 for DPB1. Donor age, sex, ethnicity and CMV serostatus were compiled alongside the repertoire data. To predict cytomegalovirus infection status, the study brought together high-throughput TCR immunosequencing, statistical association of individual TCRs with disease status, and machine learning. The aim of the study was to test whether cataloging public T cell receptors could identify signatures of past pathogen exposure. Among the 398 genotyped donors, roughly 80% belonged to the genetic ancestry cluster associated with self-reported Caucasian donors. In addition to the first cohort of hundreds of subjects, a separate validation cohort of approximately 110 different subjects was used. In a later genetic analysis, genome-wide SNP genotypes for about 55% of the roughly 670 donors were used, and that subset was treated as a discovery cohort. A later analysis re-examined previously published TCR beta repertoires from over 500 donors and added high-resolution HLA genotyping to investigate patterns of TCR occurrence. The later analysis used no new phenotypic data to find candidate immune exposures, relying instead on TCR beta sequences and their occurrence across donors. Approximately 300 gigabases of sequencing data and around 90 million unique TCR sequences made up an early release that covered about 640 HLA-typed donors. The study used immunosequencing to profile the T cell repertoires of about 670 subjects and linked those repertoires to cytomegalovirus serostatus. Roughly 5 DR-DQ haplotypes were handled as single units for association and clustering because linkage in the cohort was strong. An earlier analysis of several hundred of the donors applied high-throughput TCR beta sequencing to assess whether each TCR beta V gene segment acted as functional or pseudogenic. On average, roughly 200,000 unique TCR beta nucleotide sequences were sequenced per donor among 350 to 400 genotyped donors of the cohort, with roughly 19% of those sequences being non-productive. Both class I and class II loci were covered by HLA typing, at four-digit resolution.

The library was obtained by the immunoSEQ multiplex PCR assay. For the multiplex PCR, a mixture combining 60 forward primers for TCR Vbeta segments and 13 reverse primers for TCR Jbeta segments was used. The CDR3 region of rearranged TCR beta genes was amplified from genomic DNA by a multiplex PCR assay. The amplified TCR beta libraries were sequenced on the Illumina HiSeq System as 87-base-pair reads. The authors' analysis ran thus. In a later analysis, tens of millions of unique TCR beta chains were counted across the approximately 640 repertoires, and approximately 11 million of these chains were shared by at least two donors. Raw reads were error-corrected and collapsed into unique sequences by a nearest-neighbor algorithm in which closely related sequences were merged to remove PCR and sequencing errors. V, D and J gene segments were assigned by aligning CDR3 sequences to IMGT reference sequences. For a sequence to be retained, a match of at least six nucleotides was required to both a V gene segment and a J gene segment. A rearrangement counted as productive if the CDR3 had no stop codons and remained in frame with V and J, and every other rearrangement counted as non-productive. Following IMGT convention, CDR3 was defined as the stretch from the second conserved V-encoded cysteine to the conserved J-encoded phenylalanine. In an earlier analysis of 500 to 650 of the donors, sequences lacking an unambiguous match to a single V gene segment were excluded. An earlier analysis of 587 of the donors called V segments functional above 56.7% productive rearrangements and segregating when the between-donor standard deviation exceeded 5%. A statistical classification framework was built to diagnose cytomegalovirus status from the catalog of TCR beta chain sequences. In a later analysis, TCR nucleotide sequences were compared against IMGT/GENE-DB human TR gene sequences so that V and J genes could be assigned. Using the TCRdist pipeline, a later analysis assigned CDR3 sequences along with most-parsimonious VDJ recombination scenarios. In a later analysis, every TCR beta chain was defined by the combination of its CDR3 amino acid sequence and its V-gene family, and reads without a unique V-gene family were dropped. To address suspected cross-contamination and a sequencing artifact, a later analysis removed several hundred highly shared, low-generation-probability nucleotide sequences. For each public chain, a later analysis derived a clonal expansion index from normalized ranks of inferred template counts within each repertoire. Generation probabilities in a later analysis came from a VDJ recombination model fitted to out-of-frame rearrangements, and those results were checked against IGoR. Hypergeometric tests were used in a later analysis to score TCR-TCR, TCR-HLA and TCR-CMV co-occurrence, with a repertoire-size bias correction applied to the TCR pairs. In a later analysis, false discovery rates were estimated by permuting HLA or CMV assignments 20 times. In a later analysis, co-occurring TCRs were grouped using DBSCAN, with TCRdist sequence similarity added in when clustering inside HLA-allele-positive subsets. Repertoires with fewer than 30,000 or more than 120,000 public chains, plus five repertoires with anomalous nucleotide sharing, were excluded from co-occurrence clustering. TCRdb obtained this table from immuneACCESS and retained in-frame rearrangements with V and J assigned. These tables miss some clones; where compared with another copy, unresolved V genes account for less than half of the shortfall, and the remainder is unexplained. V and J calls and clone size are as listed in that table; D and trimming were resolved from the DNA. Within this sample are some 130,000 clones, with roughly 80% of them counted one time only. The ten largest clonotypes hold approximately 8.3% of the sample.

The cohort consisted of 650 to 850 healthy bone marrow donors. At the time of sampling, all cohort members were nominally healthy, though unrecorded immune exposures were likely present. The donor was CMV seropositive and was included in the group of 250 to 350 seropositive cohort members. A peripheral blood sample was collected from each donor, and TCR beta sequencing was performed on peripheral blood mononuclear cells. The Qiagen DNeasy Blood Extraction Kit was used to extract genomic DNA from the blood cell samples. Broader findings and caveats from the paper: The earlier analysis of fewer than 750 of the donors excluded 15 to 20 rarely observed V segments, including chromosome 9 orphons, because counts were too low. Correlated functional status among segregating V segments might reflect linkage disequilibrium, but an unknown experimental factor could not be ruled out. Compared with the approximately 670-donor mean, donors in an Asian-associated ancestry cluster had fewer N-insertions in productive TCRs, according to a later genetic analysis. Most TCR sequences were seen in very few donors, while some public TCRs were found in many individuals. It was suggested by the authors that the approach could potentially be generalized to other disease states and immunological phenotypes. The presence/absence analyses assumed that sequencing depth was roughly uniform across donors, and that assumption may not be true. In a later analysis, TCR association rates were found to vary across HLA loci, with the most associated TCRs seen for DRB1 alleles and the fewest for HLA-C alleles. A further reported finding was that TCR beta sequences accurately predicted the HLA-A and HLA-B alleles for most subjects in the first cohort. The only immune exposure information available for the cohort was CMV serostatus. When HLA alleles, especially DR and DQ, strongly co-occurred, TCR associations were difficult to assign to individual alleles. In an earlier analysis of a few hundred of the donors, most TCR beta V segments were observed in productive rearrangements about 90% or about 30% of the time, broadly matching IMGT annotations. In a later analysis, some 18,000 TCR beta sequences were associated with specific HLA alleles at a false discovery rate of 0.05. An association between a missense DCLRE1C variant and V-gene and J-gene trimming of TCR beta chains was found in a later genetic analysis and replicated in an independent cohort. A total of roughly 160 TCR beta chains were listed by the study as associated with cytomegalovirus. Only TCR beta chains were sequenced in this cohort, and the absence of alpha or paired-chain data limited detectable features. Some IMGT-functional V segments, including TRBV6-2 and TRBV6-3, could not be distinguished by the 87-base-pair reads and were therefore excluded. The sequencing pipeline was judged likely to have produced a cluster of highly shared sequence variants as a technical artifact. HLA typing was unavailable for some donors at each locus, so association tests used only the typed subset. Compared with equally common non-associated chains, HLA-associated TCR beta chains in a later analysis were more clonally expanded and had lower generation probabilities. In vitro tests confirmed that a few of the cytomegalovirus-associated TCR beta chains recognize cytomegalovirus antigens. The classifier was reported to diagnose cytomegalovirus status with high specificity and sensitivity in both the original cohort and the validation cohort. In a later analysis, several top co-occurrence clusters were reported to appear linked to parvovirus B19, influenza, CMV and Epstein-Barr virus. According to a later analysis, most CMV-associated TCR beta chains appeared to be HLA-restricted, and the HLA associations seemed to be driven largely by CMV exposure.

The V and J genes are TRBV29-1 and TRBJ1-1, with no reliable assignment of the D segment. The clonotype originates from a woman aged 50 to 60 in good health and CMV-seropositive. Sequencing input: PBMCs. The CDR3 protein sequence reads: CSVPTREDYRAAFF. In nucleotide form, the sequence is TGCAGCGTCCCTACACGAGAGGACTATCGAGCAGCTTTCTTT.